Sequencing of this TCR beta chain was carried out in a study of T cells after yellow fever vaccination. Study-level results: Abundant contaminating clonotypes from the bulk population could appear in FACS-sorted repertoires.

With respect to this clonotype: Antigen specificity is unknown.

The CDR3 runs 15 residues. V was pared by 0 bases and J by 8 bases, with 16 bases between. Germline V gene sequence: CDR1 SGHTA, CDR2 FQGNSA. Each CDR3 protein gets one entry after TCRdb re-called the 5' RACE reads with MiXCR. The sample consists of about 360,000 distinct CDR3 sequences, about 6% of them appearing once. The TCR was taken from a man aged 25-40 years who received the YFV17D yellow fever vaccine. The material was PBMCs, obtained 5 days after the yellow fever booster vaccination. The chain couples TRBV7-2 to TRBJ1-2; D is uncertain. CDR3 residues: CASSLAPGDGGGYTF. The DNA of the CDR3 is TGTGCCAGCAGCTTAGCGCCAGGCGACGGAGGGGGCTACACCTTC.